Each of the 30 T cell receptor beta chains below was sequenced from the same sample in a study of cytomegalovirus exposure and HLA in healthy donors. The PCR had 60 Vbeta and 13 Jbeta primers. Measured with immunoSEQ multiplex PCR; TCRdb has only the in-frame clones, and not every one. The repertoire holds about 120,000 clones, with 75% to 90% as singletons. The source material was PBMCs. These receptors all stem from a man between 18 and 35 years old in good health and CMV-seropositive.

CDR3: CASSLQGQGNTEAFF. Written as DNA, the CDR3 is TGTGCCAGCAGCTTACAGGGACAGGGGAACACTGAAGCTTTCTTT. The V call is TRBV7-9, the J call TRBJ1-1, with 9 bases matching TRBD1. The V segment lost 2 bases and the J segment 1 base; nucleotides outside the gene matches: 2. This CDR3 has 15 residues. From germline, CDR1 is SEHNR and CDR2 FQNEAQ (reference sequence).

The chain is built from TRBV4-1 and TRBJ1-2, with D perhaps matching TRBD1 (5 bases). The germline V gene has CDR1 MGHRA and CDR2 YSYEKL. This CDR3 is built from 15 residues. Trimming pared 2 bases from V and 3 bases from J, leaving 13 bases between. The CDR3 bases are TGCGCCAGCAGCCAAAGTGCGGGGGGGGACTATGGCTACACCTTC. Translation: CASSQSAGGDYGYTF.

This chain connects TRBV14 to TRBJ2-3, with TRBD2 as a possible D gene (6 bases). V was pared by 3 bases and J by 0 bases, with 25 bases between. Germline lookup yields CDR1 SGHDN and CDR2 FVKESK. This CDR3 has 20 residues. This chain's CDR3 is CASSQPGTGDTTLSTDTQYF. The CDR3 DNA reads TGTGCCAGCAGCCAGCCGGGGACGGGAGATACAACCCTTAGCACAGATACGCAGTATTTT.

This sequence joins TRBV11-2 and TRBJ1-3, with TRBD1 matching over 7 bases. The V gene's germline CDR1 is SGHAT and CDR2 FQNNGV. The CDR3 contains 16 residues. Trimming took 5 bases from V and 0 from J; bases not matched to a gene: 7. The CDR3 sequence is CASSRLAGGSGNTIYF. The CDR3 nucleotides are TGTGCCAGCAGCCGGTTGGCAGGGGGCTCTGGAAACACCATATATTTT.

The rearrangement uses TRBV28 and TRBJ2-1; TRBD2 matches at 12 bases. Germline CDR1 and CDR2: MDHEN and SYDVKM. J lost 2 bases, V lost 6 bases, and 2 bases had no gene match. The CDR3 is 15 amino acids. CDR3 coding DNA: TGTGCCAGCAGCTCTAGCGGGGGGGCCTACAATGAGCAGTTCTTC. This sequence encodes CASSSSGGAYNEQFF.

The table lists this clone with a count of one. J is TRBJ2-1 and V is TRBV29-1; TRBD1 matches 9 bases. This CDR3 has 14 amino acids. Germline V gives CDR1 SQVTM, CDR2 ANQGSEA. The junction had 3 bases not matched to a gene; V was cut back by 6 bases and J by 0 bases. The CDR3, as DNA: TGCAGCGTGGGGGGACAGGGCTCCTACAATGAGCAGTTCTTC. This gives the protein CSVGGQGSYNEQFF.

V gene TRBV19 combines with J gene TRBJ2-5; TRBD2 matches 7 bases. The J call may be incorrect, as the DNA end agrees better with TRBJ2-7. Germline V CDR1 and CDR2: LNHDA, SQIVND (reference sequence). This CDR3 comprises 14 residues. Written as DNA, the CDR3 is TGTGCCAGTACTACGAGCGGGGACTCCTACGAGCAGTACTTC. This codes for CASTTSGDSYEQYF.

This clone has only a few counts. The J gene is TRBJ2-7, the V gene TRBV28; 9 bases align to TRBD1. The CDR3 runs 15 residues. Per germline, CDR1 MDHEN and CDR2 SYDVKM. Unmatched junction bases numbered 9, after V lost 2 bases and J lost 7 bases. In DNA form, the CDR3 reads TGTGCCAGCAGTTTAACGGACAGGGGCCTGGGGGAGCAGTACTTC. The encoded protein is CASSLTDRGLGEQYF.

The chain has TRBV25-1 and TRBJ2-2, with 7 positions matching TRBD1. Per the germline V gene, CDR1 is MGHDK and CDR2 is SYGVNS. There are 16 residues in the CDR3. V shed 2 bases, J shed 5 bases, and the junction held 8 bases outside the gene matches. The CDR3 DNA sequence: TGTGCCAGCAGTGAACATGGGGGACAGTCGACCGGGGAGCTGTTTTTT. Residues: CASSEHGGQSTGELFF.

The rearrangement links TRBV25-1 to TRBJ2-5; 8 bases fit TRBD1. CDR1 is MGHDK, CDR2 SYGVNS, per germline. CDR3 size: 15 residues. V lost 1 base to trimming and J lost 4 bases; unmatched junction nucleotides: 5. The CDR3 bases are TGTGCCAGCAGTGAATTCCAGGGGGCGGGAGAGACCCAGTACTTC. It is translated as CASSEFQGAGETQYF.

The chain is built from TRBV5-1 and TRBJ2-7; D is possibly TRBD1 (6 bases). The V gene's germline CDR1 is SGHRS and CDR2 YFSETQ. The CDR3 covers 15 residues. Trimming removed 1 base from V and 4 bases from J, with 15 bases in between. Here the CDR3 reads CASSLTKQGKYEQYF. The CDR3 DNA sequence: TGCGCCAGCAGCTTGACCAAACAGGGAAAGTACGAGCAGTACTTC.

V gene TRBV6-5 combines with J gene TRBJ2-7; D remains unclear. The germline gives CDR1 MNHEY, CDR2 SVGAGI. Trimming took 4 bases from V and 5 from J, leaving 12 bases between them. The CDR3 is 13 residues long. The CDR3 coding sequence is TGTGCCAGCAGTTCCCCAGGAAGCCACGAGCAGTACTTC. It encodes CASSSPGSHEQYF.

This chain links TRBV7-2 with TRBJ2-1; 9 bases agree with TRBD1. V was clipped by 2 bases and J by 7 bases; unmatched bases: 6. The CDR3 extends over 15 amino acids. Germline V gene lookup returns CDR1 SGHTA and CDR2 FQGNSA. CDR3 nucleotides: TGTGCCAGCAGCTTACAACAGGGGGCGGAGAATGAGCAGTTCTTC. Amino acid sequence: CASSLQQGAENEQFF.

The chain uses TRBV9 and TRBJ2-1, with 8 bases identical to TRBD2. V trimming: 1 base; J trimming: 4 bases; junction bases outside the gene matches: 7. The CDR3 sequence is 16 residues long. Germline CDR1 is SGDLS and CDR2 is YYNGEE. CDR3 sequence (DNA): TGTGCCAGCAGCGTACCGTCTAGCGGGCCATACAATGAGCAGTTCTTC. This gives the protein CASSVPSSGPYNEQFF.

V gene TRBV5-6 combines with J gene TRBJ2-5; 7 bases align to TRBD1. V shed 7 bases and J 5 bases; nucleotides not matched to a gene: 11. The CDR3 is 14 amino acids. In germline, CDR1 is SGHDT, CDR2 YYEEEE. The CDR3 region is CASSNTGVGETQYF. In DNA, the CDR3 is TGTGCCAGCTCGAACACAGGGGTTGGGGAGACCCAGTACTTC.

The CDR3 sequence: CASSLAGTSLYEQYF. Here the CDR3 DNA reads TGCGCCAGCAGCTTGGCCGGGACTAGCCTCTACGAGCAGTACTTC. The V call is TRBV5-1, the J call TRBJ2-7, with 9 bases fitting TRBD2. The trim removed 0 bases at V and 3 bases at J, leaving 4 bases unmatched. The CDR3 has 15 amino acids. Germline lookup yields CDR1 SGHRS and CDR2 YFSETQ.

Only a few counts were recorded for this clone. The V gene is TRBV10-2, the J gene TRBJ2-3; 10 nucleotides line up with TRBD2. Germline values: CDR1 WSHSY, CDR2 SAAADI. Losses at the gene ends were 6 bases for V and 3 bases for J; bases not matched to a gene: 6. The CDR3 spans 15 residues. The CDR3 loop is CASSQLAGRTDTQYF. The CDR3 DNA is TGCGCCAGCAGCCAACTAGCGGGGAGAACAGATACGCAGTATTTT.

This clone was found a few times. The same CDR3 arises from other DNA sequences in this sample as well. The V gene is TRBV25-1, the J gene TRBJ2-7; the D gene is possibly TRBD1 (6 bases). This CDR3 is built from 15 residues. Trimming stripped 2 bases from V and 0 bases from J, with 11 bases between. Germline V gene data show CDR1 as MGHDK and CDR2 as SYGVNS. The CDR3 DNA follows: TGTGCCAGCAGTGAAGGAGGACAGAGCTCCTACGAGCAGTACTTC. Encoded protein: CASSEGGQSSYEQYF.

The chain uses TRBV11-2 and TRBJ2-3; D is undetermined. V was clipped by 5 bases and J by 4 bases, with 13 bases between them. The CDR3 has 14 amino acids. Germline-derived CDR1 and CDR2 are SGHAT and FQNNGV. CDR3 protein: CASSPARVADTQYF. The CDR3 DNA follows: TGTGCCAGCAGCCCGGCCCGGGTTGCAGATACGCAGTATTTT. Drawing the rest from reference TRBV11-2 and TRBJ2-3, the complete variable domain is EAGVAQSPRYKIIEKRQSVAFWCNPISGHATLYWYQQILGQGPKLLIQFQNNGVVDDSQLPKDRFSAERLKGVDSTLKIQPAKLEDSAVYLCASSPARVADTQYFGPGTRLTVL.

V gene TRBV7-2 combines with J gene TRBJ2-2, with TRBD2 matching over 10 bases. Germline CDR1 and CDR2: SGHTA and FQGNSA. CDR3 length: 17 residues. J gave up 8 bases and V 4 bases, and 13 bases lay outside the gene matches. This CDR3 is CASSSPTELAGFGELFF. The CDR3 coding sequence is TGTGCCAGCAGCTCCCCAACCGAACTAGCGGGGTTTGGGGAGCTGTTTTTT.

J is TRBJ2-3 and V is TRBV29-1; tentatively, D is TRBD1 (6 bases). This CDR3 comprises 14 residues. Germline CDR1 and CDR2: SQVTM and ANQGSEA. V was cut by 6 bases and J by 4 bases, with 17 bases left in between. CDR3 in DNA: TGCAGCGTCCTACTCGATGGGGGCCCAGATACGCAGTATTTT. It translates to CSVLLDGGPDTQYF.

The chain carries TRBV6-6 and TRBJ2-2; D is unresolved. V lost 4 bases, J lost 4 bases, and 4 bases lay in between. The germline V gene encodes CDR1 MNHNY and CDR2 SVGAGI (reference sequence). The length of the CDR3 is 12 residues. The CDR3 reads CASSSSTGELFF. The CDR3 coding sequence is TGTGCCAGCAGTTCCAGCACCGGGGAGCTGTTTTTT.

This chain links TRBV9 with TRBJ1-1; D is possibly TRBD1 (5 bases). CDR3 length: 14 residues. V was pared by 0 bases and J by 1 base, with 7 bases between. The germline gives CDR1 SGDLS, CDR2 YYNGEE. This CDR3 reads CASSVGQGNTEAFF. Written as DNA, the CDR3 is TGTGCCAGCAGCGTAGGGCAGGGGAACACTGAAGCTTTCTTT.

The chain employs TRBV27 and TRBJ2-7, with D possibly matching TRBD2 (6 bases). The germline V gene has CDR1 MNHEY and CDR2 SMNVEV (reference sequence). This CDR3 region has 13 residues. V lost 8 bases and J 4 bases, leaving 15 bases between the germline ends. The CDR3 spells CASRLFGGYEQYF. CDR3 nucleotides: TGTGCCAGCCGCCTCTTCGGGGGATACGAGCAGTACTTC.

The gene calls are TRBV11-1 and TRBJ1-1, with 7 bases matching TRBD1. The V gene's germline CDR1 is SGHAT and CDR2 FQDESV (reference sequence). Trimming at V came to 5 bases and at J to 0 bases, leaving 9 bases not matched to a gene. The CDR3 loop spans 16 amino acids. In DNA form, the CDR3 reads TGTGCCAGCAGCCAAAAAAGGGGGCAAATGAACACTGAAGCTTTCTTT. Translation: CASSQKRGQMNTEAFF.

The J gene is TRBJ2-2, the V gene TRBV27; 8 bases line up with TRBD1. The CDR3 has 15 amino acids. V trimming: 4 bases; J trimming: 5 bases; junction bases outside the gene matches: 6. CDR1 and CDR2 from the germline V gene are MNHEY and SMNVEV (reference sequence). CDR3 sequence (DNA): TGTGCCAGCAGTTCCTCTGGACAGGGAACCGGGGAGCTGTTTTTT. Its translation is CASSSSGQGTGELFF.

Only one count was recorded for this clone. The gene calls are TRBV7-2 and TRBJ2-5, with D perhaps TRBD2 (7 bases). Looked up from germline, CDR1 is SGHTA and CDR2 is FQGNSA. With 5 bases removed from V and 2 bases from J, the gap between germline ends came to 18 bases. This CDR3 spans 16 amino acids. As DNA, the CDR3 is TGTGCCAGCAGCCCCTTAGGGGGGGGGCCTCAAGAGACCCAGTACTTC. Its translation: CASSPLGGGPQETQYF.

The V and J genes are TRBV5-6 and TRBJ2-7; unclear D gene. Germline V CDR1 and CDR2: SGHDT, YYEEEE. Deletions cut 4 bases from V and 3 bases from J, with 14 bases between. The CDR3 extends over 14 amino acids. CDR3 nucleotide sequence: TGTGCCAGCAGCCCCCGCTCCGGTGACTACGAGCAGTACTTC. Its translation is CASSPRSGDYEQYF.

The rearrangement links TRBV30 to TRBJ1-3, with 7 bases aligning to TRBD1. V lost 3 bases, J lost 11 bases, and 4 bases stayed unmatched. The V gene's germline CDR1 is GTSNPN and CDR2 SVGIG (reference sequence). CDR3 length equals 11 residues. CDR3 bases: TGTGCCTGGAGGTCAGGGACAGCCATATATTTT. It specifies CAWRSGTAIYF. The variable domain in full, with the rest retrieved from reference TRBV30 and TRBJ1-3, is SQTIHQWPATLVQPVGSPLSLECTVEGTSNPNLYWYRQAAGRGLQLLFYSVGIGQISSEVPQNLSASRPQDRQFILSSKKLLLSDSGFYLCAWRSGTAIYFGEGSWLTVV.

This chain links TRBV6-5 with TRBJ2-7, with D tentatively TRBD1 (6 bases). CDR1 is MNHEY, CDR2 SVGAGI, per germline. The CDR3 has 15 amino acids. The V gene lost 2 bases and the J gene lost 5 bases, with 16 bases spanning the gap. The CDR3 DNA sequence: TGTGCCAGCAGTTACGTCGCAGGGGCAGGAAACGAGCAGTACTTC. Encoded protein: CASSYVAGAGNEQYF.